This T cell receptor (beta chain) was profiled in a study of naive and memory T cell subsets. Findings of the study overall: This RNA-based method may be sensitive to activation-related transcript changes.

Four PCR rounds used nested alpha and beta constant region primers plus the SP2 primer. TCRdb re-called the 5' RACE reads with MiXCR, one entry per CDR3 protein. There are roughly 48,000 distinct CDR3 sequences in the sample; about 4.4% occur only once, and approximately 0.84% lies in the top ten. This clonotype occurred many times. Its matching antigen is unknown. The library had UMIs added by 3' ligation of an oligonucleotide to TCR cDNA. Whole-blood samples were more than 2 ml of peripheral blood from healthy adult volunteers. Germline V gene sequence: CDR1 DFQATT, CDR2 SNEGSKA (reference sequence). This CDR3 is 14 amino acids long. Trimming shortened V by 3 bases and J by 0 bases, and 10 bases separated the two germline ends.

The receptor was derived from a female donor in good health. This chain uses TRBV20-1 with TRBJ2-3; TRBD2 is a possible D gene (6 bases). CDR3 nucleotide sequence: TGCAGTGCTAGTAGGGCGGGGAGCACAGATACGCAGTATTTT. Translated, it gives CSASRAGSTDTQYF.